This record looks at one T cell receptor beta chain sequence and its context. Its matching antigen is unknown. The data derive from a study of shared clonotypes between healthy human individuals. The sequenced material, unsorted PBMC DNA, was run on ten immunoSEQ deep assay plates. The repertoire was sequenced with immunoSEQ multiplex PCR; TCRdb's copy has only in-frame clones and lacks some. The data contain about 490,000 clones, roughly four fifths of them singletons. Points from the study as a whole: Investigators collected only blood, and repertoires in tissues likely differ.

The CDR3 totals 16 residues. V lost 1 base, J lost 4 bases, and 5 bases stayed unmatched. The germline CDR1 and CDR2 sequences are SGHTA and FQGNSA. Donors were Caucasian adults residing in Nashville, Tennessee, USA. Genomic DNA came from about 97 million PBMCs in unsorted samples. The TCR comes from a woman aged 40 to 49 in good health. Some clones in this sample may be carry-over from other donors' samples. This rearrangement joins TRBV7-2 to TRBJ2-7, with 12 bases that match TRBD2. The sample consisted of PBMCs. The CDR3 DNA reads TGTGCCAGCAGCTTAGAGGGTACTAGCGGGAGGTACGAGCAGTACTTC. Its protein product is CASSLEGTSGRYEQYF.